The 24 T cell receptor beta chains below come from one sample, sequenced in a study of blood T cell repertoires in COVID-19. Sequencing was performed with immunoSEQ multiplex PCR; in TCRdb, only in-frame clones are kept and a portion is missing. The sample includes around 160,000 clones, 70% to 90% seen only once; the top ten take approximately 1.2%. Material: PBMCs or T cells enriched from blood (not recorded which). Receptors were obtained from a woman in her thirties with acute COVID-19.

This chain links TRBV18 with TRBJ2-2; 8 nucleotides agree with TRBD2. The CDR3 consists of 16 residues. Unmatched junction bases numbered 11, after V lost 8 bases and J lost 3 bases. Germline CDR1 is KGHSH and CDR2 is LQKENI. The CDR3 region is CASSSRPAGDTGELFF. Written as DNA, the CDR3 is TGTGCCAGCAGTTCACGGCCAGCGGGGGACACCGGGGAGCTGTTTTTT.

The chain is built from TRBV5-1 and TRBJ1-6; the match to TRBD1 covers 8 bases. Losses at the gene ends were 4 bases for V and 5 bases for J; bases not matched to a gene: 2. The CDR3 contains 14 residues. The germline V gene encodes CDR1 SGHRS and CDR2 YFSETQ. CDR3 loop: CASSPGQDNSPLHF. In nucleotides, the CDR3 is TGCGCCAGCAGCCCGGGACAGGATAATTCACCCCTCCACTTT.

The chain combines TRBV18 with TRBJ1-6; D gene ambiguous. Germline V gene lookup returns CDR1 KGHSH and CDR2 LQKENI. The CDR3 is 12 residues long. The V and J ends lost 2 bases and 14 bases respectively, with 10 bases between them. The CDR3 spells CASSPVNPALHF. As DNA, the CDR3 is TGTGCCAGCTCACCAGTGAATCCGGCCCTCCACTTT.

CDR3 sequence (DNA): TGCGCCAGCAGCCAAGATCGGGGAAGGGCTGGGGCCAACGTCCTGACTTTC. Translated: CASSQDRGRAGANVLTF. The chain is built from TRBV4-3 and TRBJ2-6; tentatively, D is TRBD2 (5 bases). Per the germline V gene, CDR1 is LGHNA and CDR2 is YSLEER. V was clipped by 0 bases and J by 2 bases, with 11 bases between them. The CDR3 consists of 17 residues.

This clone is a singleton in its sample. The V call is TRBV5-4, the J call TRBJ2-7; D may be TRBD1 (6 bases). The CDR3 extends over 13 amino acids. In germline, CDR1 is SGHNT, CDR2 YYREEE (reference sequence). Trimming removed 3 bases from V and 3 bases from J, with 10 bases in between. CDR3 region: CASSSTGYYEQYF. CDR3 sequence (DNA): TGTGCCAGCAGCTCTACAGGGTACTACGAGCAGTACTTC.

The V and J genes are TRBV5-1 and TRBJ2-1, with a tentative D call TRBD2 (5 bases). The CDR3 loop spans 15 amino acids. Germline lookup yields CDR1 SGHRS and CDR2 YFSETQ. V was shortened by 4 bases and J by 3 bases, with 14 bases between the two germline ends. The CDR3 sequence is CASSPSVGGYNEQFF. CDR3 nucleotides: TGCGCCAGCAGCCCCAGCGTTGGAGGCTACAATGAGCAGTTCTTC.

The rearrangement uses TRBV5-1 and TRBJ2-3; TRBD2 agrees at 13 bases. Per germline, CDR1 SGHRS and CDR2 YFSETQ. V shed 5 bases, J shed 0 bases, and the junction held 9 bases outside the gene matches. This CDR3 is 18 amino acids long. The CDR3 bases are TGCGCCAGCAGTTGGAACCTGGGACTAGCGGGAAGCACAGATACGCAGTATTTT. Residues: CASSWNLGLAGSTDTQYF.

The chain combines TRBV28 with TRBJ2-7, with 9 nucleotides matching TRBD1. After removal of 4 bases from V and 6 bases from J, the junction contained 10 bases not matched to a gene. There are 15 residues in the CDR3. The germline V gene has CDR1 MDHEN and CDR2 SYDVKM. CDR3 in amino acids: CASSSPTGGFGEQYF. Written as DNA, the CDR3 is TGTGCCAGCAGTTCACCGACAGGGGGTTTTGGCGAGCAGTACTTC.

The genes are TRBV5-6 and TRBJ2-1; TRBD2 matches at 7 bases. Germline V gene sequence: CDR1 SGHDT, CDR2 YYEEEE. V lost 4 bases to trimming and J lost 7 bases; unmatched junction nucleotides: 2. This CDR3 is 12 amino acids long. DNA of the CDR3: TGTGCCAGCAGCGGGAGGGAAAATGAGCAGTTCTTC. The encoded protein is CASSGRENEQFF.

V is TRBV2 and J is TRBJ1-4; D possibly corresponds to TRBD1 (6 bases). Germline V CDR1 and CDR2: SNHLY, FYNNEI. The V end lost 6 bases, the J end lost 5 bases, and 10 bases lay between the germline ends. The CDR3 loop spans 13 amino acids. The DNA of the CDR3 is TGTGCCAGCAGACGACAGGAGAATGAAAAACTGTTTTTT. Amino acids: CASRRQENEKLFF.

This clone showed up just a few times. This sequence joins TRBV5-6 and TRBJ1-4; possibly TRBD1 for D (5 bases). Germline V gene lookup returns CDR1 SGHDT and CDR2 YYEEEE. Trimming took off 6 bases at V and 5 bases at J, with 20 bases between the two ends. The CDR3 loop spans 16 amino acids. CDR3 sequence reads: CASTSTAGVANEKLFF. The CDR3 nucleotides are TGTGCCAGCACTTCAACCGCGGGGGTGGCGAATGAAAAACTGTTTTTT.

This clone was recorded only once. The CDR3 sequence: CASSQDSGQGAPEAFF. In nucleotides, the CDR3 is TGCGCCAGCAGCCAAGATTCGGGACAGGGGGCACCTGAAGCTTTCTTT. The chain joins TRBV4-3 to TRBJ1-1; 12 positions match TRBD1. Germline assignment: CDR1 LGHNA and CDR2 YSLEER. This CDR3 has 16 amino acids. J was trimmed by 6 bases and V by 0 bases; bases with no gene match: 5.

The V call is TRBV6-5, the J call TRBJ2-7; 9 bases are shared with TRBD2. V was pared by 7 bases and J by 2 bases, with 3 bases of the junction left unmatched. This CDR3 region has 13 residues. In germline, CDR1 is MNHEY, CDR2 SVGAGI. CDR3: CASKSSGTYEQYF. CDR3 nucleotides: TGTGCCAGCAAATCTAGCGGGACCTACGAGCAGTACTTC.

Here the CDR3 DNA reads TGTGCCTGGGACCAGACAGGGAGCTATGGCTACACCTTC. Protein sequence: CAWDQTGSYGYTF. The chain uses TRBV30 and TRBJ1-2, with 7 bases aligning to TRBD1. Germline trimming cut 5 bases from V and 4 bases from J; bases unmatched to any gene: 7. In germline, CDR1 is GTSNPN, CDR2 SVGIG (reference sequence). There are 13 residues in the CDR3.

As DNA, the CDR3 is TGTGCCAGTAGTATAGATTTCTCGACAGGGAACACTGAAGCTTTCTTT. It translates to CASSIDFSTGNTEAFF. The chain uses TRBV19 and TRBJ1-1; maybe TRBD1 (6 bases). The germline V gene has CDR1 LNHDA and CDR2 SQIVND (reference sequence). Trimming removed 0 bases from V and 1 base from J, with 12 bases in between. This CDR3 has 16 amino acids.

CDR3 in DNA: TGTGCCAGCAGCCAAGATTCGGACGCAGGACTCTATGGCTACACCTTC. Translation gives CASSQDSDAGLYGYTF. The chain carries TRBV3-1 (or the pseudogene TRBV3-2) and TRBJ1-2; D gene ambiguous. This CDR3 comprises 16 residues. Trimming took off 0 bases at V and 4 bases at J, with 15 bases between the two ends. Germline V gives CDR1 LGHDT, CDR2 YNNKEL (reference sequence).

This chain links TRBV20-1 with TRBJ1-5; D unclear. Trimming pared 3 bases from V and 0 bases from J, leaving 18 bases between. Germline loops: CDR1 DFQATT, CDR2 SNEGSKA (reference sequence). The length of the CDR3 is 17 residues. In DNA, the CDR3 is TGCAGTGCTAGTCCGAGCGACGTCTGGCTTAGCAATCAGCCCCAGCATTTT. The encoded protein is CSASPSDVWLSNQPQHF.

The chain carries TRBV10-2 and TRBJ1-1, with D perhaps TRBD1 (6 bases). The CDR3 contains 14 residues. Trimming took 3 bases from V and 5 from J, leaving 13 bases between them. Germline-derived CDR1 and CDR2 are WSHSY and SAAADI. Written as DNA, the CDR3 is TGCGCCAGCAGTGAACGGGGGGCGGTGACTGAAGCTTTCTTT. It codes for CASSERGAVTEAFF.

Comment on this clone: This specimen includes other DNA sequences encoding the same CDR3. V is TRBV28 and J is TRBJ2-7, with a weak D call TRBD2 (5 bases). This CDR3 comprises 14 residues. Germline V gene sequence: CDR1 MDHEN, CDR2 SYDVKM. Trimming took off 5 bases at V and 0 bases at J, with 11 bases between the two ends. CDR3 in DNA: TGTGCCAGCAGTCGGACGGGAACCTCCTACGAGCAGTACTTC. Protein sequence: CASSRTGTSYEQYF.

This clone was seen a few times. The CDR3 protein is CASVQGAYGYTF. For the CDR3, the DNA is TGTGCCAGCGTTCAGGGGGCTTATGGCTACACCTTC. J is TRBJ1-2 and V is TRBV6-6, with TRBD1 identical over 8 bases. Looked up from germline, CDR1 is MNHNY and CDR2 is SVGAGI (reference sequence). After removal of 8 bases from V and 5 bases from J, the junction contained 4 bases not matched to a gene. CDR3 length equals 12 residues.

The chain combines TRBV29-1 with TRBJ2-3; 9 bases agree with TRBD2. Germline CDR1 and CDR2: SQVTM and ANQGSEA. This CDR3 is 15 amino acids long. J gave up 1 base and V 7 bases, and 9 bases lay outside the gene matches. CDR3 DNA sequence: TGCAGCGCCAGGGGGTCTAGCGGGGGCACAGATACGCAGTATTTT. It is translated as CSARGSSGGTDTQYF.

The CDR3 region is CASSSTYRIGAFF. The CDR3 coding sequence is TGTGCCAGCAGTTCTACTTACAGGATCGGAGCTTTCTTT. V gene TRBV28 combines with J gene TRBJ1-1; TRBD1 might be the D (5 bases). The germline gives CDR1 MDHEN, CDR2 SYDVKM. The CDR3 runs to 13 residues. V was clipped by 4 bases and J by 10 bases, with 16 bases between them.

The rearrangement links TRBV5-4 to TRBJ1-2; the match to TRBD1 covers 7 bases. CDR3 length equals 13 residues. The germline gives CDR1 SGHNT, CDR2 YYREEE (reference sequence). Unmatched junction bases numbered 5, after V lost 4 bases and J lost 5 bases. The CDR3 bases are TGTGCCAGCAGCCCCGACAGGGAGTATGGCTACACCTTC. It encodes CASSPDREYGYTF.

The V gene is TRBV6-1, the J gene TRBJ1-4, with D possibly matching TRBD1 (5 bases). This CDR3 has 17 residues. Looked up from germline, CDR1 is MNHNS and CDR2 is SASEGT. V dropped 4 bases and J dropped 4 bases, with 19 bases sitting between them. The CDR3 DNA is TGTGCCAGCAGTGGAGGCGGGGCCGGGCCAGTTAATGAAAAACTGTTTTTT. Its protein product is CASSGGGAGPVNEKLFF.